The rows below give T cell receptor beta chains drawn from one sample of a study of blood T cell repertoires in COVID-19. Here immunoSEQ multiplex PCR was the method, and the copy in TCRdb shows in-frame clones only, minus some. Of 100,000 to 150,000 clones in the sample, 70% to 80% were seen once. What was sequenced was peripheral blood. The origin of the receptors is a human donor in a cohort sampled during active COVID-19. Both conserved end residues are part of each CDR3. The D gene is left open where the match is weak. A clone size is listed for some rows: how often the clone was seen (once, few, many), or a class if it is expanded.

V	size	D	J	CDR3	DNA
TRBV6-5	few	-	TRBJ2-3	CASSGTGHTTDTQYF	TGTGCCAGCAGCGGCACGGGACATACCACAGATACGCAGTATTTT
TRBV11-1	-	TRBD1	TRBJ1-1	CASSFRTGGNTEAFF	TGTGCCAGCAGCTTCAGGACAGGGGGGAACACTGAAGCTTTCTTT
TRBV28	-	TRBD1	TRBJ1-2	CASSQTGGYGYTF	TGTGCCAGCAGCCAGACAGGGGGATATGGCTACACCTTC
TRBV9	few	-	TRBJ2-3	CASSSRGSVRDTQYF	TGTGCCAGCAGCTCCCGAGGATCTGTACGCGATACGCAGTATTTT
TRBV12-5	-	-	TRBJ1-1	CASGSETGLGTEAFF	TGTGCTAGTGGTTCGGAAACAGGGTTGGGCACTGAAGCTTTCTTT
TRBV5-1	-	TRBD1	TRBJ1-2	CASSLGQGSYGYTF	TGCGCCAGCAGCCTGGGACAGGGAAGCTATGGCTACACCTTC
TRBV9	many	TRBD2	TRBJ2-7	CASSVGLAIYEQYF	TGTGCCAGCAGCGTAGGACTAGCCATCTACGAGCAGTACTTC
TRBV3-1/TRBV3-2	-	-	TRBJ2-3	CASSQDNYRPDTQYF	TGTGCCAGCAGCCAAGATAATTACAGGCCAGATACGCAGTATTTT
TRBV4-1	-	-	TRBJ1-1	CASSQTLNANAFF	TGCGCCAGCAGCCAAACCCTCAACGCTAACGCTTTCTTT
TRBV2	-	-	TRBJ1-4	CASSDFGSRGEKLFF	TGTGCCAGCAGTGATTTTGGGTCTAGGGGGGAAAAACTGTTTTTT
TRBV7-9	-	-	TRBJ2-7	CASSLGAVYEQYF	TGTGCCAGCAGCTTAGGGGCCGTCTACGAGCAGTACTTC
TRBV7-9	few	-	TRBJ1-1	CASSLLGNTEAFF	TGTGCCAGCAGCTTACTAGGGAACACTGAAGCTTTCTTT
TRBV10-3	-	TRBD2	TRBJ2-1	CAISPGLDGLEQFF	TGTGCCATCAGCCCGGGACTAGACGGTCTTGAGCAGTTCTTC
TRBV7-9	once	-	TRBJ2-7	CASSLALGGAHYEQYF	TGTGCCAGCAGCTTAGCGCTGGGGGGGGCCCACTACGAGCAGTACTTC
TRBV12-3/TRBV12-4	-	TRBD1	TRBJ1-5	CASSETGVQPQHF	TGTGCCAGCAGCGAGACAGGGGTTCAGCCCCAGCATTTT
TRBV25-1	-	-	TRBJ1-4	CASSGWGRLFF	TGTGCCAGCAGTGGATGGGGCAGACTGTTTTTT
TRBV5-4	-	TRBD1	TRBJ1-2	CASRLGQRDYGYTF	TGTGCCAGCAGGTTGGGACAGAGAGACTATGGCTACACCTTC
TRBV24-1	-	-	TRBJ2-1	CATRAYNEQFF	TGTGCCACCAGGGCTTACAATGAGCAGTTCTTC
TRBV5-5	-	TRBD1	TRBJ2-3	CASRPGQVLTDTQYF	TGTGCCAGCAGACCCGGACAGGTATTGACAGATACGCAGTATTTT
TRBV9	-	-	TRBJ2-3	CASSVGGGPTDTQYF	TGTGCCAGCAGCGTTGGCGGGGGCCCCACAGATACGCAGTATTTT
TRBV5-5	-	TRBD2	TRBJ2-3	CASSPTSGRTDTQYF	TGTGCCAGCAGCCCGACTAGCGGCCGCACAGATACGCAGTATTTT
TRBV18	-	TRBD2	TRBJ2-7	CASSPRERGGVSSYEQYF	TGTGCCAGCTCACCAAGAGAACGGGGAGGGGTGAGCTCCTACGAGCAGTACTTC
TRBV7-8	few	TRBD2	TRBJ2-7	CASSLAGRAYEQYF	TGTGCCAGCAGCTTAGCGGGGAGGGCCTACGAGCAGTACTTC
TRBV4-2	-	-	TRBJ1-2	CASSQEYREPYGYTF	TGTGCCAGCAGCCAGGAGTACAGGGAGCCCTATGGCTACACCTTC
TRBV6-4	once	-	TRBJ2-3	CASSASAEFGGTQYF	TGTGCCAGCAGTGCATCTGCGGAGTTCGGGGGTACGCAGTATTTT
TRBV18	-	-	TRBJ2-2	CASSPGQSTGELFF	TGTGCCAGCTCACCAGGACAGTCAACCGGGGAGCTGTTTTTT
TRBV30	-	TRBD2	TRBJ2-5	CAWSGTSGHQETQYF	TGTGCCTGGAGCGGGACTAGCGGGCACCAAGAGACCCAGTACTTC
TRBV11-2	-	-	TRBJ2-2	CASSLEPRWGELFF	TGTGCCAGCAGCTTAGAGCCGAGGTGGGGGGAGCTGTTTTTT
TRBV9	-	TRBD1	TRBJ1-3	CASSVSGGHSGNTIYF	TGTGCCAGCAGCGTTTCAGGGGGCCACTCTGGAAACACCATATATTTT
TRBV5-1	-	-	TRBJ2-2	CASSYGGQGNTGELFF	TGCGCCAGCAGCTATGGTGGGCAGGGGAACACCGGGGAGCTGTTTTTT
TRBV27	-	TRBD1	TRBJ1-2	CASRVGTGGGYTF	TGTGCCAGCAGAGTAGGGACAGGGGGTGGCTACACCTTC
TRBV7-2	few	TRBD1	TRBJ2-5	CASSLGQGAVETQYF	TGTGCCAGCAGCTTGGGACAGGGAGCGGTCGAGACCCAGTACTTC
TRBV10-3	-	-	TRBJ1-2	CAIREYRYYGYTF	TGTGCCATCAGGGAATACAGATACTATGGCTACACCTTC
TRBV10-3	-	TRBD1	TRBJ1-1	CAISDTKQGKGAFF	TGTGCCATCAGTGACACAAAACAGGGGAAGGGAGCTTTCTTT
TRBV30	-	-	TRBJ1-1	CAWCTGGGTEAFF	TGTGCCTGGTGTACGGGGGGCGGCACTGAAGCTTTCTTT
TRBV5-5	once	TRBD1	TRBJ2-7	CASSGPNRGVGRSEQYF	TGTGCCAGCAGCGGGCCGAACAGGGGTGTCGGACGAAGCGAGCAGTACTTC
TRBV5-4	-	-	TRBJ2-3	CASNRGGPGKDTQYF	TGTGCCAGCAACAGGGGGGGGCCGGGCAAAGATACGCAGTATTTT
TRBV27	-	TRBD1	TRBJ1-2	CASRWGDRDGYTF	TGTGCCAGCCGCTGGGGAGACAGGGATGGCTACACCTTC
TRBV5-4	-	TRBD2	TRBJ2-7	CASSARLAGGIEQYF	TGTGCCAGCAGCGCGAGACTAGCGGGGGGTATCGAGCAGTACTTC
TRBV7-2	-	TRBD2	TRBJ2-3	CASSFRPSGFYTDTQYF	TGTGCCAGCAGCTTCAGGCCTAGCGGGTTTTACACAGATACGCAGTATTTT
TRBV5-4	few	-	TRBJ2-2	CASMNRQVRTGELFF	TGTGCCAGCATGAACCGGCAGGTCCGGACCGGGGAGCTGTTTTTT
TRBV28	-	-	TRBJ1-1	CASSLNPRGGEAFF	TGTGCCAGCAGTTTAAATCCAAGGGGCGGTGAAGCTTTCTTT
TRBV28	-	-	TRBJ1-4	CASSLREGREKLFF	TGTGCCAGCAGTTTACGGGAGGGGAGGGAAAAACTGTTTTTT
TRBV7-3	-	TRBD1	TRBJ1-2	CASSSATRDRVSYGYTF	TGTGCCAGCAGCTCAGCAACCCGGGACAGGGTCTCGTATGGCTACACCTTC
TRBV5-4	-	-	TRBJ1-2	CASRFGTTGANYGYTF	TGTGCCAGCAGGTTTGGAACGACAGGTGCTAACTATGGCTACACCTTC
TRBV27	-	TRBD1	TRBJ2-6	CASSLLGQGAKGANVLTF	TGTGCCAGCAGTTTATTGGGACAGGGGGCGAAAGGGGCCAACGTCCTGACTTTC
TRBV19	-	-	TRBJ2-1	CASSVRQSRSYNEQFF	TGTGCCAGTAGTGTTAGACAGAGTCGCTCCTACAATGAGCAGTTCTTC
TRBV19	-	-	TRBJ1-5	CASSIGGVGNQPQHF	TGTGCCAGTAGTATTGGCGGGGTTGGCAATCAGCCCCAGCATTTT
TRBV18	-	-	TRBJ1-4	CASTATVTNEKLFF	TGTGCCAGCACCGCCACAGTAACTAATGAAAAACTGTTTTTT
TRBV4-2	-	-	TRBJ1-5	CASSQDRVHQPQHF	TGTGCCAGCAGCCAAGACCGGGTGCATCAGCCCCAGCATTTT
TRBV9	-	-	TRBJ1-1	CASSYYGGTEAFF	TGTGCCAGCAGTTACTACGGGGGCACTGAAGCTTTCTTT
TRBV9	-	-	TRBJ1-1	CASNRVGDGNTEAFF	TGTGCCAGCAATCGAGTAGGGGATGGGAACACTGAAGCTTTCTTT
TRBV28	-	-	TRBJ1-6	CASSRGGGGSPLHF	TGTGCCAGCAGCCGAGGAGGGGGGGGTTCACCCCTCCACTTT
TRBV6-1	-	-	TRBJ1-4	CASSDRDRIGISEKLFF	TGTGCCAGCAGTGACCGAGACAGGATCGGGATAAGTGAAAAACTGTTTTTT
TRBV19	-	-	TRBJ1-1	CASSIGEGDMNTEAFF	TGTGCCAGTAGTATAGGAGAAGGGGATATGAACACTGAAGCTTTCTTT
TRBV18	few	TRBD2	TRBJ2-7	CASSPTSGSSYEQYF	TGTGCCAGCTCGCCTACTAGCGGGAGCTCCTACGAGCAGTACTTC
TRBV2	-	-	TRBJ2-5	CASTRDSQETQYF	TGTGCCAGCACGCGGGACAGCCAAGAGACCCAGTACTTC
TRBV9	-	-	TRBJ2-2	CASSVEARNTGELFF	TGTGCCAGCAGCGTAGAGGCTAGGAACACCGGGGAGCTGTTTTTT
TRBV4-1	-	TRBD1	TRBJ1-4	CASSQLLTGRGEKLFF	TGCGCCAGCAGCCAACTATTGACAGGGAGAGGAGAAAAACTGTTTTTT